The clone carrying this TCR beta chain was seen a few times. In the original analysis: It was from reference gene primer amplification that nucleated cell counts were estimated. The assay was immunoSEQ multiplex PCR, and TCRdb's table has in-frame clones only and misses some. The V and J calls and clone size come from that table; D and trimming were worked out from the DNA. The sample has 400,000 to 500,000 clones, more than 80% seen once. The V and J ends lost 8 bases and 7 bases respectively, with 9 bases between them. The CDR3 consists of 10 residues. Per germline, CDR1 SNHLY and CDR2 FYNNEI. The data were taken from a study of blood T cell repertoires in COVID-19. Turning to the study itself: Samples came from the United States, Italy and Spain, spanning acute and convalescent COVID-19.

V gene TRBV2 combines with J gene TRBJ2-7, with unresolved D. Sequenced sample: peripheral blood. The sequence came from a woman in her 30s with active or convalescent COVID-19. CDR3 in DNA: TGTGCCAGCCTTAAAGAGGAGCAGTACTTC. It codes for CASLKEEQYF.